Sequencing of this T cell receptor (beta chain) was carried out in a study of shared clonotypes between healthy human individuals. This CDR3 region has 14 residues. Per the germline V gene, CDR1 is MNHEY and CDR2 is SVGAGI. Trimming at V came to 6 bases and at J to 8 bases, leaving 8 bases not matched to a gene. Some clones are missing from TCRdb's copy, which holds only in-frame ones; the method was immunoSEQ multiplex PCR. This sample has millions of clones; roughly 95% occur once, and the top ten carry 0.1% to 0.15%. V usage is TRBV6-5 and J usage is TRBJ2-1, with 9 positions matching TRBD1. Sequences were obtained from naive CD4+ T cells sorted from blood. Sample subset: CD45RA+ positively selected. This sequence was found in a man between 18 and 35 years old in good health. CDR3 region: CASRKDRGRYEQFF. The CDR3 DNA is TGTGCCAGCAGAAAGGACAGGGGCAGGTATGAGCAGTTCTTC.